The 8 T cell receptor beta chains in this list originate from one sample, sequenced in a study of blood T cell repertoires in COVID-19. TCRdb keeps only in-frame clones here, not all; method: immunoSEQ multiplex PCR. The data show about 59,000 clones, 81% seen once. Sequencing was performed on peripheral blood. These receptors were collected from a woman older than 75 with active or convalescent COVID-19.

The genes are TRBV7-9 and TRBJ2-5; 11 bases match TRBD1. Trimming removed 6 bases from V and 4 bases from J; junction bases left unmatched: 13. This CDR3 contains 17 residues. The germline CDR1 and CDR2 sequences are SEHNR and FQNEAQ (reference sequence). CDR3 coding DNA: TGTGCCAGCAGTCCCCTCACCTCCGGGACAGGGGGAGAGACCCAGTACTTC. Translation gives CASSPLTSGTGGETQYF. Full variable domain (rest looked up from reference TRBV7-9 and TRBJ2-5): DTGVSQNPRHKITKRGQNVTFRCDPISEHNRLYWYRQTLGQGPEFLTYFQNEAQLEKSRLLSDRFSAERPKGSFSTLEIQRTEQGDSAMYLCASSPLTSGTGGETQYFGPGTRLLVL.

The rearrangement joins TRBV29-1 to TRBJ2-7; 9 bases line up with TRBD1. The germline CDR1 and CDR2 sequences are SQVTM and ANQGSEA. The CDR3 is 13 residues long. The junction had 5 bases not matched to a gene; V was cut back by 8 bases and J by 0 bases. The CDR3 sequence is CSSRQGGSYEQYF. DNA for the CDR3: TGCAGCTCCCGACAGGGGGGCTCCTACGAGCAGTACTTC.

This chain links TRBV19 with TRBJ2-7; TRBD1 might be the D (5 bases). The CDR3 covers 13 residues. V lost 7 bases and J lost 1, with 11 bases in between. CDR1 is LNHDA, CDR2 SQIVND, per germline (reference sequence). The CDR3 reads CASTPQGSYEQYF. The CDR3 nucleotides read TGTGCCAGTACCCCCCAGGGATCCTACGAGCAGTACTTC.

The chain has TRBV7-6 and TRBJ2-3; D may be TRBD1 (6 bases). Germline V gene data show CDR1 as SGHVS and CDR2 as FNYEAQ. Trimming removed 5 bases at V and 0 bases at J, with 15 bases between. The CDR3 is made up of 16 amino acids. The CDR3 region has the DNA TGTGCCAGCAGCCCCAGGGGTCAACCTAGCACAGATACGCAGTATTTT. Translation gives CASSPRGQPSTDTQYF.

The J gene is TRBJ1-2, the V gene TRBV6-5, with 12 nucleotides matching TRBD1. Germline V gene sequence: CDR1 MNHEY, CDR2 SVGAGI. The ends lost 6 bases at V and 7 bases at J; junction bases unmatched: 3. The CDR3 length is 13 residues. DNA for the CDR3: TGTGCCAGCAGCCGGGACAGGGGGCCTGGCTACACCTTC. Protein product: CASSRDRGPGYTF.

V gene TRBV7-2 combines with J gene TRBJ1-2; 8 bases match TRBD1. After removal of 5 bases from V and 4 bases from J, the junction contained 9 bases not matched to a gene. The CDR3 spans 15 residues. In germline, CDR1 is SGHTA, CDR2 FQGNSA. CDR3 amino acids: CASSRSDRDGYGYTF. The CDR3 coding sequence is TGTGCCAGCAGCAGGTCGGACAGGGACGGCTATGGCTACACCTTC.

This sequence joins TRBV19 and TRBJ2-6; 9 nucleotides align to TRBD1. V lost 6 bases and J lost 0; bases outside the gene matches: 6. This CDR3 has 17 residues. In germline, CDR1 is LNHDA, CDR2 SQIVND (reference sequence). CDR3 in amino acids: CASRRDRVVSGANVLTF. DNA of the CDR3: TGTGCCAGTAGGAGGGACAGGGTGGTCTCTGGGGCCAACGTCCTGACTTTC.

The chain combines TRBV6-6 with TRBJ1-2; D is uncertain. CDR3 length: 12 residues. Per germline, CDR1 MNHNY and CDR2 SVGAGI (reference sequence). Trimming removed 3 bases at V and 7 bases at J, with 9 bases between. The CDR3: CASSYRDLGYTF. CDR3 in DNA: TGTGCCAGCAGTTATCGGGATCTTGGCTACACCTTC.